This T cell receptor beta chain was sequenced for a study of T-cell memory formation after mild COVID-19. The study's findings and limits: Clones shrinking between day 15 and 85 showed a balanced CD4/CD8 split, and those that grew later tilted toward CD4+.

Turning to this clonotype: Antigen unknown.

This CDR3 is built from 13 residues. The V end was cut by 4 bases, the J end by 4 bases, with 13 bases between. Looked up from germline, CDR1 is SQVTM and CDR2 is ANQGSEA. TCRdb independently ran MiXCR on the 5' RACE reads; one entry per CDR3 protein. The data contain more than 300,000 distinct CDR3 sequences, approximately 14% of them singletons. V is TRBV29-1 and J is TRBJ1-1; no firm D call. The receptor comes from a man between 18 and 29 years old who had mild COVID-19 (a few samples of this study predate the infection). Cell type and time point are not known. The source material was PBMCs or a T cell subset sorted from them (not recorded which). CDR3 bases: TGCAGCGTTGCGGCAGCTCGTTCCACTGAAGCTTTCTTT. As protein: CSVAAARSTEAFF.